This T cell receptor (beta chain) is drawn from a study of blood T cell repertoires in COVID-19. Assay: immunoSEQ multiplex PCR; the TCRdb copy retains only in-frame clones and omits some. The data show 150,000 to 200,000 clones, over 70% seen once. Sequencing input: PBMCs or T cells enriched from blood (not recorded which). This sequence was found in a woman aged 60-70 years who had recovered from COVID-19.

The CDR3 protein is CASSTGDYGYTF. Here the CDR3 DNA reads TGTGCCAGCAGTACGGGTGACTATGGCTACACCTTC. This chain connects TRBV6-5 to TRBJ1-2; D gene uncertain. This CDR3 spans 12 amino acids. The V gene lost 5 bases and the J gene lost 3 bases, with 7 bases spanning the gap. The germline V gene encodes CDR1 MNHEY and CDR2 SVGAGI.